These 8 T cell receptor beta chains came from one sample sequenced in a study of blood T cells in healthy people across ages (dated by TCRdb to the mid-2010s). Library method: 5' RACE. For sequencing, an Illumina HiSeq 2500 was employed. A second PCR of roughly 7 to 12 cycles was performed with a sample-barcoded 5' primer and a J-beta primer mix. TCRdb trimmed the raw reads at Q25, called clones with MiXCR and kept productive beta chains. Each entry merges the rows of one CDR3 protein and shows their most common DNA and genes. For this sample there are 700,000 or so distinct CDR3 sequences; approximately 40% appear just once. The top ten constitute 30% of the sample. The sample consisted of blood. These receptors all come from a man older than 75 in good health.

This clonotype was seen a single time. A much larger clonotype is one base distant, so this may be a read error. This chain links TRBV29-1 with TRBJ2-7, with 10 bases matching TRBD1. Germline assignment: CDR1 SQVTM and CDR2 ANQGSEA. V gave up 5 bases and J gave up 7 bases; unmatched junction bases: 11. This CDR3 spans 14 amino acids. The CDR3 DNA reads as TGCAGCGTTCTTGACAGGGGGCGAGGGAATGAGCAGTACTTC. Translation gives CSVLDRGRGNEQYF.

CDR3 nucleotide sequence: TGTGCCAGCAACTTAGGGGAGGTCAACACTGAAGCTTTCTTT. Its protein product is CASNLGEVNTEAFF. This chain joins TRBV6-2 or TRBV6-3 and TRBJ1-1; weak D call: TRBD1 (5 bases). The CDR3 runs 14 residues. V lost 7 bases to trimming and J lost 2 bases, with 14 bases between them. CDR1 and CDR2 (germline): MNHEY, SVGEGT.

This chain joins TRBV7-2 and TRBJ1-4, with TRBD1 identical over 7 bases. This CDR3 region has 15 residues. Per germline, CDR1 SGHTA and CDR2 FQGNSA. V was clipped by 4 bases and J by 3 bases; unmatched bases: 5. CDR3 region: CASSSQTGPNEKLFF. The CDR3 nucleotides are TGTGCCAGCAGCTCACAGACAGGGCCTAATGAAAAACTGTTTTTT.

The rearrangement links TRBV7-9 to TRBJ2-1, with D maybe TRBD2 (5 bases). Germline assignment: CDR1 SEHNR and CDR2 FQNEAQ (reference sequence). The CDR3 consists of 11 residues. V was clipped by 5 bases and J by 8 bases, with 7 bases between them. The DNA for the CDR3 is TGTGCCAGCAGCCGGGAAGATGAGCAGTTCTTC. Translated, it gives CASSREDEQFF.

V usage is TRBV15 and J usage is TRBJ2-7; no reliable D call. In germline, CDR1 is LNHNV, CDR2 YYDKDF (reference sequence). The CDR3 length is 14 residues. V lost 0 bases and J 8 bases, leaving 14 bases between the germline ends. CDR3 amino acids: CATSRDSVLRKQYF. The CDR3 region has the DNA TGTGCCACCAGCAGAGATTCAGTTCTACGAAAGCAGTACTTC.

This rearrangement joins TRBV6-5 to TRBJ1-1; 9 nucleotides line up with TRBD1. J lost 1 base, V lost 7 bases, and 13 bases had no gene match. The CDR3 is 17 amino acids. From germline, CDR1 is MNHEY and CDR2 SVGAGI. The DNA of the CDR3 is TGTGCCAGCATTTCCCCGGACAGGGGTCGGGGGAACACTGAAGCTTTCTTT. It is translated as CASISPDRGRGNTEAFF.

The chain uses TRBV3-1 and TRBJ2-4; TRBD2 aligns across 13 bases. The germline CDR1 and CDR2 sequences are LGHDT and YNNKEL (reference sequence). CDR3 length: 18 amino acids. V dropped 3 bases and J dropped 1; count of bases not matched to a gene: 6. CDR3 in amino acids: CASSHRLAGGWAKNIQYF. The CDR3 DNA reads as TGTGCCAGCAGCCACCGACTAGCGGGAGGATGGGCCAAAAACATTCAGTACTTC.

The CDR3 protein is CASTPRQGSNTEAFF. The CDR3 DNA follows: TGTGCCAGCACCCCACGGCAGGGTTCGAACACTGAAGCTTTCTTT. The chain carries TRBV7-2 and TRBJ1-1; tentative D call: TRBD1 (5 bases). Germline V gene sequence: CDR1 SGHTA, CDR2 FQGNSA. This CDR3 contains 15 residues. The V gene lost 7 bases and the J gene lost 1 base, with 16 bases spanning the gap.